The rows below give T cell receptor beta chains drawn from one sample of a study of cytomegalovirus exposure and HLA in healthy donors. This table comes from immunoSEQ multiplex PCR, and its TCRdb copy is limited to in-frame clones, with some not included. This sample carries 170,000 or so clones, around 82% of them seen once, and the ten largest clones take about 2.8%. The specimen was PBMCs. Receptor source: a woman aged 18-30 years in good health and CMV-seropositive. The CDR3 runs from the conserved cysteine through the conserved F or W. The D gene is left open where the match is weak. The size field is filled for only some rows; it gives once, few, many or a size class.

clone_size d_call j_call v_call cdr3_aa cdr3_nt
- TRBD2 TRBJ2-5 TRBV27 CASSPQRGGRETQYF TGTGCCAGCAGTCCGCAGCGGGGGGGTAGGGAGACCCAGTACTTC
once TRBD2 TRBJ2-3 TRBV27 CASSGLAAQYF TGTGCCAGCAGCGGACTAGCTGCGCAGTATTTT
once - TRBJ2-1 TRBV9 CASSVDGGIRGEQFF TGTGCCAGCAGCGTAGACGGAGGGATTCGGGGTGAGCAGTTCTTC
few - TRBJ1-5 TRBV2 CASSTGNSNQPQHF TGTGCCAGCAGCACAGGGAATAGCAATCAGCCCCAGCATTTT
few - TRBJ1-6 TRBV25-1 CASSDQGRPLHF TGTGCCAGCAGTGATCAGGGGAGACCCCTCCACTTT
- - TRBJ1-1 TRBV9 CASSVTGHSWAEAFF TGTGCCAGCAGCGTCACGGGACACTCCTGGGCTGAAGCTTTCTTT
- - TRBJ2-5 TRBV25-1 CASSGTPETQYF TGTGCCAGCAGTGGAACTCCAGAGACCCAGTACTTC
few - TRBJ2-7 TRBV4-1 CASSQDVRQYEQYF TGCGCCAGCAGCCAAGATGTCAGGCAGTACGAGCAGTACTTC
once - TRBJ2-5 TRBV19 CASSGGFTKETQYF TGTGCCAGTAGTGGGGGGTTCACAAAGGAGACCCAGTACTTC
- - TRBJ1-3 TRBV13 CASTTRQTSGNTIYF TGTGCCAGCACCACGAGACAGACCTCTGGAAACACCATATATTTT
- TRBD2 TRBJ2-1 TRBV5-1 CASAYGGGYNEQFF TGCGCCAGCGCCTATGGCGGGGGTTACAATGAGCAGTTCTTC
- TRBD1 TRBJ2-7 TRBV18 CASSPPPDRGSVREQYF TGTGCCAGCTCACCCCCTCCGGACAGGGGAAGTGTAAGAGAGCAGTACTTC
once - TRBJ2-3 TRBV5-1 CASSLDSTTDTQYF TGCGCCAGCAGCTTGGATAGTACGACAGATACGCAGTATTTT
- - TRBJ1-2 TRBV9 CASSVNRDGGYTF TGTGCCAGCAGCGTAAACAGGGATGGGGGCTACACCTTC
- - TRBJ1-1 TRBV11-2 CASSLAPTEEAFF TGTGCCAGCAGCTTAGCGCCGACAGAAGAAGCTTTCTTT
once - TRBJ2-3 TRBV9 CASTAGAPLTTDTQYF TGTGCCAGCACCGCGGGGGCGCCTCTTACTACAGATACGCAGTATTTT
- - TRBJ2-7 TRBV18 CASYHKRGWREQYF TGTGCCAGCTACCACAAGAGGGGGTGGCGGGAGCAGTACTTC
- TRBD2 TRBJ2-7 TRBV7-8 CASSKGLAGFVSYEQYF TGTGCCAGCAGCAAGGGACTAGCGGGGTTTGTGTCCTACGAGCAGTACTTC
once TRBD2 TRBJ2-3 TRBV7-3 CASSTRGGLDTQYF TGTGCCAGCAGCACACGGGGGGGCCTGGATACGCAGTATTTT
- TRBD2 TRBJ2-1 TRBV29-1 CSALPGGALGYEQFF TGCAGCGCCCTGCCCGGGGGGGCGCTTGGTTATGAGCAGTTCTTC
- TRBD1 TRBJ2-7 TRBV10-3 CAISGSRGQGAYEQYF TGTGCCATCAGTGGTTCTAGGGGACAGGGGGCCTACGAGCAGTACTTC
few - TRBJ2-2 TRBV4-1 CASSQEGQARELFF TGCGCCAGCAGCCAAGAAGGTCAGGCCCGGGAGCTGTTTTTT
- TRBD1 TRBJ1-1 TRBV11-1 CASSQTGGRTEAFF TGTGCCAGCAGCCAAACAGGGGGACGGACTGAAGCTTTCTTT
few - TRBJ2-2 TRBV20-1 CSASGTGELFF TGCAGTGCCAGCGGTACCGGGGAGCTGTTTTTT
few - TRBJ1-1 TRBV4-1 CASSQEAGKAFF TGCGCCAGCAGCCAAGAAGCGGGGAAAGCTTTCTTT
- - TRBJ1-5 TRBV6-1 CASSERGGNQPQHF TGTGCCAGCAGTGAACGGGGGGGGAATCAGCCCCAGCATTTT
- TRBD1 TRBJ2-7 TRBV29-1 CSVTGTGVLIYEQYF TGCAGCGTGACCGGGACAGGGGTCCTCATCTACGAGCAGTACTTC
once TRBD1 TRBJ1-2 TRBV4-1 CASSHLDRGHGYTF TGCGCCAGCAGCCACTTGGACAGGGGGCATGGCTACACCTTC
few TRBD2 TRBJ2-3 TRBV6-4 CASSDSSGGTDTQYF TGTGCCAGCAGTGACTCTAGCGGGGGCACAGATACGCAGTATTTT
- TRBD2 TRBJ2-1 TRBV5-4 CASSLAPSGGRSYNEQFF TGTGCCAGCAGCTTGGCCCCTAGCGGGGGGCGCTCCTACAATGAGCAGTTCTTC
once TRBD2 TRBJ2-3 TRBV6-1 CASNPGSGGTDTQYF TGTGCCAGCAACCCCGGTAGCGGGGGGACAGATACGCAGTATTTT
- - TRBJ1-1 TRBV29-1 CSVEDLNLFGAEAFF TGCAGCGTTGAAGACCTTAACCTGTTCGGGGCTGAAGCTTTCTTT
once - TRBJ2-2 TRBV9 CASSVDSTGELFF TGTGCCAGCAGCGTAGACAGCACCGGGGAGCTGTTTTTT
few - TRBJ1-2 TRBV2 CASSEDSHNYGYTF TGTGCCAGCAGTGAAGACAGTCACAACTATGGCTACACCTTC
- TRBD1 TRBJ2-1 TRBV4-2 CASSPGWGSGDRGINEQFF TGTGCCAGCAGCCCGGGTTGGGGGTCGGGGGACAGGGGGATCAATGAGCAGTTCTTC
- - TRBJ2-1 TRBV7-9 CASSLGSGSGNEQFF TGTGCCAGCAGCTTAGGATCTGGGTCGGGCAATGAGCAGTTCTTC
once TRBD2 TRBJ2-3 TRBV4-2 CASSQGRTSADTQYF TGTGCCAGCAGCCAAGGAAGGACTAGCGCAGATACGCAGTATTTT
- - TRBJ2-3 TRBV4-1 CASSQDEERLTDTQYF TGCGCCAGCAGCCAAGATGAAGAGCGACTCACAGATACGCAGTATTTT
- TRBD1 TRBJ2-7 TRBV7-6 CASSSGPGQGYEQYF TGTGCCAGCAGCTCCGGTCCGGGACAGGGTTACGAGCAGTACTTC
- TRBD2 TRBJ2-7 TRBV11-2 CASSSAGGPPYEQYF TGTGCCAGCAGCTCGGCGGGGGGGCCCCCCTACGAGCAGTACTTC
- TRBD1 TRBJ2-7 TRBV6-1 CASSASPGQGKSYEQYF TGTGCCAGCAGTGCGTCTCCCGGACAGGGGAAGAGCTACGAGCAGTACTTC
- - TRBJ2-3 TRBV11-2 CASSSGTDTQYF TGTGCCAGCAGCTCAGGCACAGATACGCAGTATTTT
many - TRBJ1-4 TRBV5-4 CATGDRTKSPNEKLFF TGTGCCACCGGAGACAGAACCAAAAGCCCTAATGAAAAACTGTTTTTT
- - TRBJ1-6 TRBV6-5 CASSPFGLGNSPLHF TGTGCCAGCAGCCCCTTTGGTCTTGGCAATTCACCCCTCCACTTT
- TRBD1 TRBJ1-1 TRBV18 CASSTGQVGGAFF TGTGCCAGCTCAACAGGACAGGTTGGAGGAGCTTTCTTT